This T cell receptor beta chain comes out of a study of CXCR3-negative and CXCR3-positive naive CD8 T cells. Findings and caveats of the study: Naive CXCR3-positive and CXCR3-negative cells shared similar TRBV-TRBJ usage, unlike memory cells. Memory CD8+ cells showed much lower diversity, while both naive subsets were comparably high.

Preparation of TRB cDNA libraries relied on 5' RACE carrying UMI labels. One entry per CDR3 protein, without DNA, is what TCRdb gives after re-calling the 5' RACE reads. The sample has 100,000 to 150,000 distinct CDR3 sequences. With respect to this clonotype: Its antigen is currently unknown.

All CD8+ T cell subsets were sorted in triplicate at over 250,000 cells each. Naive CD8+ T cells carried a CD45RO-CCR7+CD27+CD95- phenotype. This TCR was recovered from a human donor in good health. Some clones in this sample may be carry-over from other donors' samples. Input material: naive CXCR3- CD8+ T cells from blood. Noted subset: CD45RO-CCR7+CD27+CD95- naive CD8+ T cells lacking CXCR3 (TNR3-).

The CDR3 region is CASSQGTSGQMGGEQFF. V usage is TRBV4-2 and J usage is TRBJ2-1; TCRdb's D gene call, TRBD2, goes unchecked for lack of DNA. This CDR3 is built from 17 residues. Per germline, CDR1 LGHNA and CDR2 YNFKEQ.